The entry below describes one T cell receptor (beta chain). The protocol was immunoSEQ multiplex PCR, while the TCRdb copy is restricted to in-frame clones and leaves out a portion. The data show some 140,000 clones, around three quarters seen once. The entry originates in a study of blood T cell repertoires in COVID-19. Background on the study: Acute and convalescent COVID-19 specimens originated in the United States, Italy and Spain.

The V and J ends lost 6 bases and 15 bases, in that order; junction bases with no gene match: 14. In germline, CDR1 is KGHSH, CDR2 LQKENI. The CDR3 consists of 16 residues. Sequenced: peripheral blood. This rearrangement joins TRBV18 to TRBJ2-1, with 16 bases lining up with TRBD2. The clonotype comes from a man aged 60-69 years with acute or convalescent COVID-19. The CDR3 here is CASSPGTSGRADPGFF. The CDR3 DNA sequence: TGTGCCAGCTCTCCCGGGACTAGCGGGAGGGCCGATCCGGGGTTCTTC.